This T cell receptor beta chain was captured by sequencing in a study of blood T cell repertoires in COVID-19. Trimming took off 7 bases at V and 8 bases at J, with 17 bases between the two ends. The CDR3 spans 13 residues. The germline V gene has CDR1 LGHNT and CDR2 FRNRAP. Assay used: immunoSEQ multiplex PCR; TCRdb lists only in-frame clones, some missing. The repertoire holds approximately 90,000 clones, with nearly 90% as singletons. Source material: peripheral blood. V gene TRBV12-5 combines with J gene TRBJ1-2, with D unclear. This TCR was sampled from a man aged 50 to 59 with acute or convalescent COVID-19. CDR3 region: CASAHGSLGGYTF. DNA for the CDR3: TGTGCTAGTGCCCACGGTAGCTTAGGCGGCTACACCTTC.